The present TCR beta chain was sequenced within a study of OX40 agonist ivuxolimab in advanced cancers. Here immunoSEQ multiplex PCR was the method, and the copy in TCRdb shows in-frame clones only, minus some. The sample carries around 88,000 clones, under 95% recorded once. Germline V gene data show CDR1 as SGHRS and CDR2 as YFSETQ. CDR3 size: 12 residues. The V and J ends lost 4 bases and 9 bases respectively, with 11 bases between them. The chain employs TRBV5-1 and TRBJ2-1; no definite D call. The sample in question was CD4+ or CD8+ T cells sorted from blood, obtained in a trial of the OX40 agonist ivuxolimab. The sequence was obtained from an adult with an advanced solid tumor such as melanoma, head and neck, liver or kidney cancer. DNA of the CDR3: TGCGCCAGCAGCCTCCACCCGGGTGAGCAGTTCTTC. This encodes CASSLHPGEQFF.